The rows below give T cell receptor beta chains drawn from one sample of a study of control samples from healthy donors and cancer patients. Clones were read by immunoSEQ multiplex PCR, and TCRdb kept only the in-frame ones, dropping some. This sample has 63,000 or so clones, with about 87% found just once. The sample taken for sequencing was blood. The receptors were gathered from a man in his forties or fifties in good health. Each CDR3 is given with its conserved first and last residue. Each record gives: clone size, J gene, V gene, D gene, CDR3 protein, CDR3 DNA. D genes are given only for firm matches. Rows give clone size only sometimes, using once, few, many, or a class for an expanded clone.

size: once; J: TRBJ1-1; V: TRBV9; D: -; CDR3: CASSVREGNTEAFF; DNA: TGTGCCAGCAGCGTAAGGGAGGGGAACACTGAAGCTTTCTTT
size: -; J: TRBJ2-3; V: TRBV5-1; D: -; CDR3: CASTRGAETDTQYF; DNA: TGCGCCAGCACCCGGGGGGCCGAGACAGATACGCAGTATTTT
size: -; J: TRBJ1-5; V: TRBV6-1; D: TRBD1; CDR3: CASSGRTGASNQPQHF; DNA: TGTGCCAGCAGTGGCCGGACAGGGGCTAGCAATCAGCCCCAGCATTTT
size: -; J: TRBJ1-5; V: TRBV12-3/TRBV12-4; D: -; CDR3: CASTPTGQPQHF; DNA: TGTGCCAGCACTCCGACAGGTCAGCCCCAGCATTTT
size: -; J: TRBJ1-1; V: TRBV15; D: -; CDR3: CATSRVAGTGENTEAFF; DNA: TGTGCCACCAGCAGAGTCGCGGGAACTGGGGAGAACACTGAAGCTTTCTTT
size: few; J: TRBJ2-7; V: TRBV14; D: -; CDR3: CASSQETLGVLRGRTYEQYF; DNA: TGTGCCAGCAGCCAAGAGACCCTGGGGGTCTTGCGGGGGCGGACCTACGAGCAGTACTTC
size: -; J: TRBJ2-3; V: TRBV25-1; D: -; CDR3: CASSENGIAEGTDTQYF; DNA: TGTGCCAGCAGTGAAAATGGGATAGCGGAGGGCACAGATACGCAGTATTTT
size: -; J: TRBJ2-2; V: TRBV11-2; D: TRBD1; CDR3: CASSMTGGNTGELFF; DNA: TGTGCCAGCAGCATGACAGGGGGTAACACCGGGGAGCTGTTTTTT
size: -; J: TRBJ1-6; V: TRBV9; D: TRBD1; CDR3: CASSPGDRSSYNSPLHF; DNA: TGTGCCAGCAGCCCTGGGGACAGGAGCTCCTATAATTCACCCCTCCACTTT
size: -; J: TRBJ1-1; V: TRBV29-1; D: -; CDR3: CSIGRGVITEAFF; DNA: TGCAGCATTGGTAGGGGGGTAATCACTGAAGCTTTCTTT
size: -; J: TRBJ2-1; V: TRBV10-3; D: TRBD2; CDR3: CAISQTSGSYDEQFF; DNA: TGTGCCATCAGCCAGACTAGCGGGAGTTACGATGAGCAGTTCTTC
size: -; J: TRBJ1-1; V: TRBV6-4; D: -; CDR3: CASSDSPRGAGAFF; DNA: TGTGCCAGCAGTGACTCACCTCGGGGGGCCGGGGCTTTCTTT
size: -; J: TRBJ2-5; V: TRBV4-3; D: TRBD2; CDR3: CASSPGLAGQETQYF; DNA: TGCGCCAGCAGCCCTGGACTAGCGGGCCAAGAGACCCAGTACTTC
size: -; J: TRBJ1-4; V: TRBV28; D: -; CDR3: CASSLWKGGTGLFF; DNA: TGTGCCAGCAGTTTATGGAAGGGGGGGACGGGACTGTTTTTT
size: few; J: TRBJ1-2; V: TRBV6-2/TRBV6-3; D: TRBD1; CDR3: CASSYTFWTGGSGNYGYTF; DNA: TGTGCCAGCAGTTACACCTTTTGGACAGGGGGCTCGGGGAACTATGGCTACACCTTC
size: -; J: TRBJ1-5; V: TRBV9; D: -; CDR3: CASSVGGPNQPQHF; DNA: TGTGCCAGCAGCGTTGGGGGGCCTAATCAGCCCCAGCATTTT
size: -; J: TRBJ1-1; V: TRBV24-1; D: -; CDR3: CATSHTRNTEAFF; DNA: TGTGCCACCAGCCATACTAGGAACACTGAAGCTTTCTTT
size: -; J: TRBJ1-6; V: TRBV28; D: -; CDR3: CASIRVMGNSPLHF; DNA: TGTGCCAGCATTAGGGTAATGGGTAATTCACCCCTCCACTTT
size: once; J: TRBJ1-5; V: TRBV7-9; D: TRBD1; CDR3: CASSLTGESNQPQHF; DNA: TGTGCCAGCAGTTTGACAGGGGAGAGCAATCAGCCCCAGCATTTT
size: -; J: TRBJ2-2; V: TRBV5-6; D: -; CDR3: CASSLGHGEELFF; DNA: TGTGCCAGCAGCTTAGGTCATGGGGAGGAGCTGTTTTTT
size: -; J: TRBJ1-2; V: TRBV7-9; D: -; CDR3: CASSGRSLRGYTF; DNA: TGTGCCAGCAGCGGCAGGAGTTTGAGGGGCTACACCTTC
size: -; J: TRBJ1-5; V: TRBV20-1; D: -; CDR3: CSASGSQNQPQHF; DNA: TGCAGTGCTAGTGGGTCCCAAAATCAGCCCCAGCATTTT
size: -; J: TRBJ2-3; V: TRBV30; D: -; CDR3: CAWSRPDTQYF; DNA: TGTGCCTGGAGCCGGCCAGATACGCAGTATTTT
size: -; J: TRBJ2-1; V: TRBV28; D: TRBD2; CDR3: CASSRSGGSYNEQFF; DNA: TGTGCCAGCAGTAGAAGCGGGGGCTCCTACAATGAGCAGTTCTTC